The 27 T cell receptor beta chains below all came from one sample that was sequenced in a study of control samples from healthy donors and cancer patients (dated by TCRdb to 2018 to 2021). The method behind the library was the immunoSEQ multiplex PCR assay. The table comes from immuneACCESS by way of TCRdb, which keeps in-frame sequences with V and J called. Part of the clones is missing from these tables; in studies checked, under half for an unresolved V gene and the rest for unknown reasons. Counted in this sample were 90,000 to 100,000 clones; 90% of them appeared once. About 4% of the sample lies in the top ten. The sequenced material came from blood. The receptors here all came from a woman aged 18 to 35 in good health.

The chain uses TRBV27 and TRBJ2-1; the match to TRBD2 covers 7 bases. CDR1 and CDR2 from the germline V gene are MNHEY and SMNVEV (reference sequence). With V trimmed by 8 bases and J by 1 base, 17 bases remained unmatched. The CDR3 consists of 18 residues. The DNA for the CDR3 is TGTGCCAGCCGCCCTGATGTGTTCGGGGGGAGGTCCTACAATGAGCAGTTCTTC. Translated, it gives CASRPDVFGGRSYNEQFF.

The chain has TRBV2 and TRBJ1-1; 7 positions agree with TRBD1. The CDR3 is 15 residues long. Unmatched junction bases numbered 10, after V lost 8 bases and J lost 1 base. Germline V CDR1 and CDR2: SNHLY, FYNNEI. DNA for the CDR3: TGTGCCAGCGGTCCGTGGAACAGGGGGAACACTGAAGCTTTCTTT. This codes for CASGPWNRGNTEAFF.

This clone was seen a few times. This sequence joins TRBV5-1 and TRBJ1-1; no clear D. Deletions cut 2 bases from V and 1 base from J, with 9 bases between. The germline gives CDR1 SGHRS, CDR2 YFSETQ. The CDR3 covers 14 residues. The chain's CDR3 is CASSFKDTNTEAFF. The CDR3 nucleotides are TGCGCCAGCAGCTTTAAGGATACGAACACTGAAGCTTTCTTT.

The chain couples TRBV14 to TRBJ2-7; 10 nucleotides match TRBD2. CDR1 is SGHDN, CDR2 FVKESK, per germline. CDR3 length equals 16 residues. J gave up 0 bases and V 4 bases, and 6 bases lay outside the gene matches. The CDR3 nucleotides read TGTGCCAGCAGCCCTAGGGGACTAGCGAGCTCCTACGAGCAGTACTTC. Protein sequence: CASSPRGLASSYEQYF.

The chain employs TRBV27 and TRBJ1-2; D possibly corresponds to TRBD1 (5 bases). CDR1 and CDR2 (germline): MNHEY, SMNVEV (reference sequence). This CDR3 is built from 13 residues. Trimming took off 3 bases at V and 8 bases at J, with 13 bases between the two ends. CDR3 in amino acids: CASSLAQGEGYTF. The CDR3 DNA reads TGTGCCAGCAGTTTGGCTCAGGGTGAAGGCTACACCTTC.

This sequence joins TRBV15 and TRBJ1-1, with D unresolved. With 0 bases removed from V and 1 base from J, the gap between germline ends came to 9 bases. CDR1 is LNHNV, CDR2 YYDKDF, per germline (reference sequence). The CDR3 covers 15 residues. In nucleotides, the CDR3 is TGTGCCACCAGCAGAGAGCCCCTTCAGAACACTGAAGCTTTCTTT. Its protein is CATSREPLQNTEAFF.

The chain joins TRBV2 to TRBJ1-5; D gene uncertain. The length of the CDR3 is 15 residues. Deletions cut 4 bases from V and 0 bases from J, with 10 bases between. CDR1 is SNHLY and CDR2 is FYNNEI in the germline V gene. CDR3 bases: TGTGCCAGCAGTGCGGCAAGAAGTAGCAATCAGCCCCAGCATTTT. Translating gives CASSAARSSNQPQHF.

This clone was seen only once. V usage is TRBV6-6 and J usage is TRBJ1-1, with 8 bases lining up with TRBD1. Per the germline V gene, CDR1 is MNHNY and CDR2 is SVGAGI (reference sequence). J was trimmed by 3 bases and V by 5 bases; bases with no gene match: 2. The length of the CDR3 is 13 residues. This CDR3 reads CASSPTGDTEAFF. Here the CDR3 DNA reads TGTGCCAGCAGTCCGACAGGGGACACTGAAGCTTTCTTT.

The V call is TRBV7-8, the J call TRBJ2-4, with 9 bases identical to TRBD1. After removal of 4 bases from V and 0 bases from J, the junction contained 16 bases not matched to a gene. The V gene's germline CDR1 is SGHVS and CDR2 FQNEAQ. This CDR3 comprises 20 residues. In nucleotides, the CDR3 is TGTGCCAGCAGCTCCCGACCGGGACAGGGCCGATCCTTAGCCAAAAACATTCAGTACTTC. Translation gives CASSSRPGQGRSLAKNIQYF.

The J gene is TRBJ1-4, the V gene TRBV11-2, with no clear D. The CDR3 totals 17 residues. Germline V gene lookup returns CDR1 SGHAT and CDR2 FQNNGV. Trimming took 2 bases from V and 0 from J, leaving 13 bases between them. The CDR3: CASSLFHVSPTNEKLFF. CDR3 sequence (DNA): TGTGCCAGCAGCTTATTTCACGTGAGCCCAACTAATGAAAAACTGTTTTTT.

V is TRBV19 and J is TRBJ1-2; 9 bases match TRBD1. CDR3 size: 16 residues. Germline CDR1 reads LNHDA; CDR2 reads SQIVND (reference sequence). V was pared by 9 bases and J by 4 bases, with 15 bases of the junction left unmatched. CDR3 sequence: CASLDSTGGSSYGYTF. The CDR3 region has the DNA TGTGCCAGCCTAGACTCAACAGGGGGCTCGAGCTATGGCTACACCTTC. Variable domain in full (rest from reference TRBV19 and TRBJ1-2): DGGITQSPKYLFRKEGQNVTLSCEQNLNHDAMYWYRQDPGQGLRLIYYSQIVNDFQKGDIAEGYSVSREKKESFPLTVTSAQKNPTAFYLCASLDSTGGSSYGYTFGSGTRLTVV.

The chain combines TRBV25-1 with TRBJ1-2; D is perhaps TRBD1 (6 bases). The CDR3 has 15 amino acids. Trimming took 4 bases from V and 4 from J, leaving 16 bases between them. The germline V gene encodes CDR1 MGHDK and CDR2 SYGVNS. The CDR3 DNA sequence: TGTGCCAGCAGTGGGCCCACCGGGACACCCTATGGCTACACCTTC. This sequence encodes CASSGPTGTPYGYTF.

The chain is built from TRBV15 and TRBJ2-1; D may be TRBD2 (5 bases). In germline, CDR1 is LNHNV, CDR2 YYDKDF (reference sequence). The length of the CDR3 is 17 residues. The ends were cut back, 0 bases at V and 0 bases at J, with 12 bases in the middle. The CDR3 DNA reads TGTGCCACCAGCAGAGATCTGGTAGCGACCTCCTACAATGAGCAGTTCTTC. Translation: CATSRDLVATSYNEQFF.

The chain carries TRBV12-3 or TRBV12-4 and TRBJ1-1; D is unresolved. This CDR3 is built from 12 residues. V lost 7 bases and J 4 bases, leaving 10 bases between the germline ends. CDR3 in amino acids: CASKYHGTEAFF. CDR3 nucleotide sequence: TGTGCCAGCAAGTACCACGGCACTGAAGCTTTCTTT.

The CDR3 is CATSRDSWGAREQYF. In nucleotides, the CDR3 is TGTGCCACCAGCAGAGATTCCTGGGGGGCGCGGGAGCAGTACTTC. This chain joins TRBV15 and TRBJ2-7, with D perhaps assigned TRBD1 or TRBD2 (6 bases each). Germline V gene lookup returns CDR1 LNHNV and CDR2 YYDKDF (reference sequence). This CDR3 comprises 15 residues. The germline V and J ends were trimmed by 0 bases and 7 bases, with 16 bases remaining between them.

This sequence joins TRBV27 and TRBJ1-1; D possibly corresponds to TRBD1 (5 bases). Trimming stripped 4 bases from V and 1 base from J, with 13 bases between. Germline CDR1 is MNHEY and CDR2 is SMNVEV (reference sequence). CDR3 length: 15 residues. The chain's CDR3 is CASSSLQEKNTEAFF. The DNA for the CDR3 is TGTGCCAGCAGTTCACTACAGGAAAAGAACACTGAAGCTTTCTTT.

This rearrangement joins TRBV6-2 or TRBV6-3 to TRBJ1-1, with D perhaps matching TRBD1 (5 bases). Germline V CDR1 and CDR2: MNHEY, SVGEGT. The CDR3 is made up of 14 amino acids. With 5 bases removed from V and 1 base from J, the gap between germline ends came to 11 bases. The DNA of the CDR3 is TGTGCCAGCAGTCCGATGACAGCGAACACTGAAGCTTTCTTT. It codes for CASSPMTANTEAFF.

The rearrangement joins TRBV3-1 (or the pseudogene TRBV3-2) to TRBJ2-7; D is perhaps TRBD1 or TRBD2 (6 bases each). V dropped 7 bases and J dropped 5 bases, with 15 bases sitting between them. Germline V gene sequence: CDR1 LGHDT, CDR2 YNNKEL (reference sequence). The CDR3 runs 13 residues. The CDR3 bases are TGTGCCAGCACTCAACGTGGGGGGCACGAGCAGTACTTC. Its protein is CASTQRGGHEQYF.

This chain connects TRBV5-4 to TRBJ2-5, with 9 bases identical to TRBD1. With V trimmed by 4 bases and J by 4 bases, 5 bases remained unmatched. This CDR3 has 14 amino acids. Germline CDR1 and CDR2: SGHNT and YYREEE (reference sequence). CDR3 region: CASSRGQGGETQYF. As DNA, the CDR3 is TGTGCCAGCAGCAGGGGACAGGGAGGAGAGACCCAGTACTTC.

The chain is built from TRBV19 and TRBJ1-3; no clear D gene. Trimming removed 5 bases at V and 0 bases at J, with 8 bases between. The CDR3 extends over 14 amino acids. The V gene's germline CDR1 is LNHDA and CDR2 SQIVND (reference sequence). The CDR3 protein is CASSLAVSGNTIYF. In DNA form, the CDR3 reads TGTGCCAGTAGTCTGGCGGTCTCTGGAAACACCATATATTTT.

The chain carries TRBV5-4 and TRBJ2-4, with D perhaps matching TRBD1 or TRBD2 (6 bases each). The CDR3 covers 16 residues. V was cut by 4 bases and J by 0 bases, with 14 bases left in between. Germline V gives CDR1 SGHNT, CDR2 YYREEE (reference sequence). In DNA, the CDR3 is TGTGCCAGCAGCCCCGCGGGACACCTAGCCAAAAACATTCAGTACTTC. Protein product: CASSPAGHLAKNIQYF.

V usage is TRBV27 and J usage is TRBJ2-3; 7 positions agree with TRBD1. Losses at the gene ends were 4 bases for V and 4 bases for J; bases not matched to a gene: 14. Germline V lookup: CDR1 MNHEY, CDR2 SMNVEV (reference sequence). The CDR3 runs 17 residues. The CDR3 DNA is TGTGCCAGCAGTTCGTCCTTCCGGGACAGATGGGCAGATACGCAGTATTTT. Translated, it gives CASSSSFRDRWADTQYF.

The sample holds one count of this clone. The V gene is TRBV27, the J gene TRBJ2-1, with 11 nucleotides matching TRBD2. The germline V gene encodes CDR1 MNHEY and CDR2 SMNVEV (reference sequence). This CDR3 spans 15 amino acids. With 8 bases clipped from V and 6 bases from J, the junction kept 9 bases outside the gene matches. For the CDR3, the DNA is TGTGCCAGCGCTAAGGGGACTAGCGGACTCAATGAGCAGTTCTTC. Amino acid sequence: CASAKGTSGLNEQFF.

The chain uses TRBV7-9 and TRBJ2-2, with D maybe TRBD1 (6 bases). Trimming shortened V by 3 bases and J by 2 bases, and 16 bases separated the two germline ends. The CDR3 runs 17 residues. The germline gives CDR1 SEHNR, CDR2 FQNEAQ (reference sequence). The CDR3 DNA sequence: TGTGCCAGCAGCTTCCTGTCGCACAGGGCTAACACCGGGGAGCTGTTTTTT. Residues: CASSFLSHRANTGELFF.

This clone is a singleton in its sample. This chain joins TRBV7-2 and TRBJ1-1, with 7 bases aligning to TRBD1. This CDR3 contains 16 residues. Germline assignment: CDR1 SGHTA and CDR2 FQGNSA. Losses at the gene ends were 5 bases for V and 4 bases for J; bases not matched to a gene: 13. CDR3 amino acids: CASSPHPSGGSTEAFF. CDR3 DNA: TGTGCCAGCAGCCCACACCCCTCAGGGGGAAGCACTGAAGCTTTCTTT. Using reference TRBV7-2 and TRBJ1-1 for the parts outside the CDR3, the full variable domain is GAGVSQSPSNKVTEKGKDVELRCDPISGHTALYWYRQSLGQGLEFLIYFQGNSAPDKSGLPSDRFSAERTGGSVSTLTIQRTQQEDSAVYLCASSPHPSGGSTEAFFGQGTRLTVV.

The CDR3 nucleotides are TGTGCCAGCAGTGATAGACTAGCGGGGGCCTACGAGCAGTACTTC. It encodes CASSDRLAGAYEQYF. The V gene is TRBV6-1, the J gene TRBJ2-7; 12 positions match TRBD2. The V gene's germline CDR1 is MNHNS and CDR2 SASEGT. V lost 3 bases to trimming and J lost 2 bases; unmatched junction nucleotides: 2. The CDR3 loop spans 15 amino acids.

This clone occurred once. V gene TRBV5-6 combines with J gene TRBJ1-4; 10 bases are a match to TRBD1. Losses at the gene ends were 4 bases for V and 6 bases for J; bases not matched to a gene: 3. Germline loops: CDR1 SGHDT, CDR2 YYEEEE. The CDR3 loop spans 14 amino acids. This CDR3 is CASSPGQGYEKLFF. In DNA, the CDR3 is TGTGCCAGCAGCCCGGGACAGGGGTATGAAAAACTGTTTTTT.